The entry that follows covers one T cell receptor (beta chain) sequence. Its cognate antigen is unknown. This sample was included in a study of T cells in Graves' hyperthyroidism and ophthalmopathy. General study points: Before onset, by a median of around 6.1 months, the model predicted ophthalmopathy.

Amplified TCR beta CDR3 regions derived from RNA transcripts. A set of HTBI primers served as the primers for a first-round RT-PCR of the TCR CDR3. TCRdb reanalysed the multiplex PCR reads using MiXCR and keeps one entry per CDR3 protein. Of around 690,000 distinct CDR3 sequences in the sample, roughly 20% were seen once. This CDR3 is 18 amino acids long. The V end was cut by 5 bases, the J end by 0 bases, with 19 bases between. Germline CDR1 MGHRA, CDR2 YSYEKL. Patients were excluded for uncontrolled infection, other autoimmune disease, pregnancy or lactation. Isolation of PBMCs was performed on around 10 ml fresh peripheral blood.

The sequence was obtained from a man aged 30-40 years with Graves' ophthalmopathy. The rearrangement uses TRBV4-1 and TRBJ1-4, with D possibly TRBD1 on 6 matching bases. The sequencing input was blood. The DNA for the CDR3 is TGCGCCAGCAGCGCACAGGGTCCGCCGATCCCAACTAATGAAAAACTGTTTTTT. As protein: CASSAQGPPIPTNEKLFF.